Listed below are T cell receptor beta chains from one sample, sequenced in a study of T cell responses to AZD1222 COVID-19 vaccine. Measured with immunoSEQ multiplex PCR; TCRdb has only the in-frame clones, and not every one. The sample lists roughly 99,000 clones; approximately 91% were seen once. The specimen was peripheral blood, collected 28 days after the second AZD1222 dose. All receptors come from an adult who received the AZD1222 COVID-19 vaccine. The CDR3 runs from the conserved cysteine through the conserved F or W. The D gene is left open where the match is weak. Size tells how often a clone was seen (once, few, many) or the class of an expanded clone, and some rows leave it out.

D	V	J	size	CDR3	DNA
NA	TRBV5-4	TRBJ2-5	NA	CASSWTEETQYF	TGTGCCAGCAGCTGGACAGAAGAGACCCAGTACTTC
NA	TRBV2	TRBJ1-4	NA	CASRSPGTLTF	TGTGCCAGCCGGAGTCCCGGGACTCTGACTTTT
NA	TRBV6-5	TRBJ2-3	NA	CASSYRRAKGTDTQYF	TGTGCCAGCAGTTACCGCAGGGCGAAAGGCACAGATACGCAGTATTTT
TRBD1	TRBV6-5	TRBJ1-3	once	CASSHRQGRNTIYF	TGTGCCAGCAGTCACCGACAGGGGCGAAACACCATATATTTT
TRBD1	TRBV10-3	TRBJ1-1	NA	CAIRGVGGPNTEAFF	TGTGCCATCAGAGGGGTAGGGGGCCCCAACACTGAAGCTTTCTTT
NA	TRBV10-3	TRBJ2-1	NA	CAISNGGEQFF	TGTGCCATCAGTAACGGGGGAGAGCAGTTCTTC
TRBD1	TRBV7-8	TRBJ2-2	once	CASSLARTGGSGELFF	TGTGCCAGCAGCTTAGCCCGGACAGGGGGCTCCGGGGAGCTGTTTTTT
NA	TRBV20-1	TRBJ2-3	NA	CSAAEGDTQYF	TGCAGTGCCGCGGAGGGGGATACGCAGTATTTT
NA	TRBV28	TRBJ2-5	NA	CASSSGLYQETQYF	TGTGCCAGCAGTTCGGGCTTGTACCAAGAGACCCAGTACTTC
TRBD1	TRBV19	TRBJ1-2	NA	CASNPGAGGLSGSGYTF	TGTGCCAGTAACCCTGGGGCAGGGGGGTTATCTGGTTCCGGCTACACCTTC
NA	TRBV7-3	TRBJ2-3	NA	CASSPSYGGTDTQYF	TGTGCCAGCAGCCCCTCGTATGGGGGCACAGATACGCAGTATTTT
NA	TRBV10-1	TRBJ2-7	NA	CASSDGYSYEQYF	TGCGCCAGCAGTGATGGGTACTCCTACGAGCAGTACTTC
TRBD1	TRBV5-1	TRBJ2-5	NA	CASSLTPGQGEVETQYF	TGCGCCAGCAGCCTAACCCCGGGACAGGGGGAAGTGGAGACCCAGTACTTC
TRBD1	TRBV18	TRBJ1-1	NA	CASSPQGQRNTEAFF	TGTGCCAGCTCACCCCAGGGACAGAGGAACACTGAAGCTTTCTTT
NA	TRBV4-3	TRBJ1-4	NA	CASSQGSSGEKLFF	TGCGCCAGCAGCCAAGGATCGTCAGGTGAAAAACTGTTTTTT
TRBD1	TRBV3-1/TRBV3-2	TRBJ1-1	NA	CASSLGQRAFF	TGTGCCAGCAGCTTGGGACAGAGAGCTTTCTTT
NA	TRBV5-1	TRBJ2-7	NA	CASSLGQGSYEQYF	TGCGCCAGCAGCTTGGGGCAGGGGAGCTACGAGCAGTACTTC
TRBD1	TRBV3-1/TRBV3-2	TRBJ1-3	NA	CASSQVPGGISGNTIYF	TGTGCCAGCAGCCAAGTTCCAGGGGGAATATCTGGAAACACCATATATTTT
NA	TRBV19	TRBJ2-2	NA	CASRGAGGTGELFF	TGTGCCAGTAGAGGGGCTGGTGGAACCGGGGAGCTGTTTTTT
NA	TRBV27	TRBJ1-2	NA	CASSPRGVGYTF	TGTGCCAGCAGTCCCCGGGGCGTGGGCTACACCTTC
TRBD1	TRBV9	TRBJ2-1	NA	CASSVAGQGAHNEQFF	TGTGCCAGCAGCGTAGCGGGGCAGGGGGCGCACAATGAGCAGTTCTTC
NA	TRBV5-4	TRBJ2-2	NA	CASSLGGRGAVTGELFF	TGTGCCAGCAGTCTCGGAGGCCGCGGGGCTGTAACCGGGGAGCTGTTTTTT
NA	TRBV28	TRBJ1-1	once	CASRNPGGAEAFF	TGTGCCAGCCGAAACCCGGGGGGGGCTGAAGCTTTCTTT
NA	TRBV19	TRBJ1-4	NA	CASSPRTDNEKLFF	TGTGCCAGTAGCCCGCGGACAGATAATGAAAAACTGTTTTTT
NA	TRBV7-2	TRBJ2-1	once	CASSLAASSYNEQFF	TGTGCCAGCAGTTTAGCGGCCAGCTCCTACAATGAGCAGTTCTTC
NA	TRBV12-3/TRBV12-4	TRBJ2-1	NA	CASSLTLNEQFF	TGTGCCAGCAGTTTGACCCTGAATGAGCAGTTCTTC
TRBD2	TRBV28	TRBJ2-1	NA	CASSPQSGKGLAGDNEQFF	TGTGCCAGCAGCCCCCAATCAGGGAAGGGCCTAGCGGGAGACAATGAGCAGTTCTTC
NA	TRBV6-5	TRBJ1-2	few	CASSPQGNYGYTF	TGTGCCAGCAGTCCTCAGGGTAACTATGGCTACACCTTC
NA	TRBV28	TRBJ2-2	NA	CASTLSKGSGTGELFF	TGTGCCAGCACCCTTTCAAAAGGATCCGGCACCGGGGAGCTGTTTTTT
TRBD2	TRBV9	TRBJ2-3	NA	CASSVKEASGKDTQYF	TGTGCCAGCAGCGTAAAGGAGGCTAGCGGTAAAGATACGCAGTATTTT
NA	TRBV11-1	TRBJ1-2	NA	CASSLAGGKDGYTF	TGTGCCAGCAGCTTAGCCGGGGGGAAGGATGGCTACACCTTC
NA	TRBV7-2	TRBJ2-3	NA	CASSFLSGGGRTDTQYF	TGTGCCAGCAGCTTTTTGAGTGGCGGAGGAAGGACAGATACGCAGTATTTT
TRBD1	TRBV7-9	TRBJ2-7	NA	CASSHRDRGDEQYF	TGTGCCAGCAGCCACCGGGACAGGGGTGACGAGCAGTACTTC
NA	TRBV10-2	TRBJ2-1	NA	CASRPGETNEQFF	TGCGCCAGCAGGCCAGGGGAAACTAATGAGCAGTTCTTC
NA	TRBV7-9	TRBJ1-4	NA	CASSLGTYDEKLFF	TGTGCCAGCAGCCTAGGGACATACGACGAAAAACTGTTTTTT
TRBD2	TRBV7-3	TRBJ2-2	NA	CASSLTNSGPNTGELFF	TGTGCCAGCAGCTTAACTAATAGCGGGCCGAACACCGGGGAGCTGTTTTTT
NA	TRBV5-4	TRBJ1-1	NA	CASTPGGRNTEAFF	TGTGCCAGCACCCCGGGGGGCAGAAACACTGAAGCTTTCTTT
NA	TRBV2	TRBJ2-4	NA	CASSVEMGQLAKNIQYF	TGTGCCAGCAGCGTGGAGATGGGTCAACTAGCCAAAAACATTCAGTACTTC
NA	TRBV2	TRBJ2-2	NA	CASSSQPYRTTANTGELFF	TGTGCCAGCAGTTCTCAGCCCTACCGAACGACAGCGAACACCGGGGAGCTGTTTTTT
TRBD2	TRBV29-1	TRBJ2-2	NA	CSVAASGRAGTGELFF	TGCAGCGTTGCCGCTAGCGGGAGGGCCGGGACCGGGGAGCTGTTTTTT
NA	TRBV27	TRBJ1-6	NA	CASGQGSRLDSPLHF	TGTGCCAGCGGGCAAGGGTCCCGGCTAGATTCACCCCTCCACTTT
NA	TRBV15	TRBJ1-1	NA	CATSVAMNTEAFF	TGTGCCACCAGCGTGGCTATGAACACTGAAGCTTTCTTT
NA	TRBV4-3	TRBJ2-1	NA	CASSQGQGIDEQFF	TGCGCCAGCAGCCAAGGGCAGGGTATCGATGAGCAGTTCTTC
NA	TRBV6-2/TRBV6-3	TRBJ1-1	NA	CASSYGGGRVRAFF	TGTGCCAGCAGTTACGGCGGAGGGCGAGTTAGAGCTTTCTTT
TRBD2	TRBV5-1	TRBJ2-7	NA	CASSVAGGYEGQYF	TGCGCCAGCAGTGTAGCGGGCGGATACGAGGGGCAGTACTTC
NA	TRBV19	TRBJ1-2	NA	CASSGRDKMNDGYTF	TGTGCCAGTAGTGGCCGGGACAAGATGAATGATGGCTACACCTTC
NA	TRBV5-4	TRBJ1-6	NA	CASSPAGTDNSPLHF	TGTGCCAGCAGCCCCGCGGGTACCGATAATTCACCCCTCCACTTT
NA	TRBV10-3	TRBJ1-2	few	CAISDLLGDHGYTF	TGTGCCATCAGTGATCTGTTAGGGGATCATGGCTACACCTTC
TRBD1	TRBV2	TRBJ1-5	NA	CASRPDRGSQPQHF	TGTGCCAGCAGGCCGGACAGGGGGTCTCAGCCCCAGCATTTT